This T cell receptor (beta chain) came from a study of blood T cell repertoires in COVID-19. Whole-study context: Researchers got acute and convalescent COVID-19 samples from the United States, Italy and Spain. From T cells, B-cell-depleted T cells, or PBMCs came the material, which was cDNA or gDNA.

Methods used by the authors: Amplification of reference gene primers provided the estimated nucleated cell counts. Repertoires were generated with immunoSEQ multiplex PCR, while TCRdb's copy carries only in-frame clones and drops some. The V and J calls and clone size come from that table; D and trimming were worked out from the DNA. Of some 170,000 clones listed, roughly 81% are singletons. V dropped 0 bases and J dropped 7 bases, with 9 bases sitting between them. This CDR3 region has 13 residues. Germline lookup yields CDR1 LGHDT and CDR2 YNNKEL (reference sequence). The rearrangement links TRBV3-1 (or the pseudogene TRBV3-2) to TRBJ1-1; no firm D call. The origin of this receptor is a man aged 40-55 years with acute or convalescent COVID-19. Sequences were obtained from peripheral blood. This CDR3 reads CASSQEGGDEAFF. The CDR3 DNA reads as TGTGCCAGCAGCCAAGAGGGAGGAGATGAAGCTTTCTTT.